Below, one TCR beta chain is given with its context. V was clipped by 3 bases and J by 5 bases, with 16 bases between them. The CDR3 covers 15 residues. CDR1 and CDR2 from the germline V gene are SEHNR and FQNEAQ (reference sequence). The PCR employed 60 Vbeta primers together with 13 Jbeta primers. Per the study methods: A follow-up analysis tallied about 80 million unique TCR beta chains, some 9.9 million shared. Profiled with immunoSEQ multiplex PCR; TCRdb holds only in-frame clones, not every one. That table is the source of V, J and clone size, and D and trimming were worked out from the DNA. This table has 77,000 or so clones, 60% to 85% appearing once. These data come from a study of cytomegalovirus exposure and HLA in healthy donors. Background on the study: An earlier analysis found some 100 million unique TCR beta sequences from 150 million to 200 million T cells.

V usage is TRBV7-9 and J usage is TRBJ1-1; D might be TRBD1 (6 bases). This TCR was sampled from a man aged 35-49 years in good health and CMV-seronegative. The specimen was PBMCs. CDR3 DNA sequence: TGTGCCAGCAGCTTGGTTACAGGGCCGGCTACTGAAGCTTTCTTT. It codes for CASSLVTGPATEAFF.